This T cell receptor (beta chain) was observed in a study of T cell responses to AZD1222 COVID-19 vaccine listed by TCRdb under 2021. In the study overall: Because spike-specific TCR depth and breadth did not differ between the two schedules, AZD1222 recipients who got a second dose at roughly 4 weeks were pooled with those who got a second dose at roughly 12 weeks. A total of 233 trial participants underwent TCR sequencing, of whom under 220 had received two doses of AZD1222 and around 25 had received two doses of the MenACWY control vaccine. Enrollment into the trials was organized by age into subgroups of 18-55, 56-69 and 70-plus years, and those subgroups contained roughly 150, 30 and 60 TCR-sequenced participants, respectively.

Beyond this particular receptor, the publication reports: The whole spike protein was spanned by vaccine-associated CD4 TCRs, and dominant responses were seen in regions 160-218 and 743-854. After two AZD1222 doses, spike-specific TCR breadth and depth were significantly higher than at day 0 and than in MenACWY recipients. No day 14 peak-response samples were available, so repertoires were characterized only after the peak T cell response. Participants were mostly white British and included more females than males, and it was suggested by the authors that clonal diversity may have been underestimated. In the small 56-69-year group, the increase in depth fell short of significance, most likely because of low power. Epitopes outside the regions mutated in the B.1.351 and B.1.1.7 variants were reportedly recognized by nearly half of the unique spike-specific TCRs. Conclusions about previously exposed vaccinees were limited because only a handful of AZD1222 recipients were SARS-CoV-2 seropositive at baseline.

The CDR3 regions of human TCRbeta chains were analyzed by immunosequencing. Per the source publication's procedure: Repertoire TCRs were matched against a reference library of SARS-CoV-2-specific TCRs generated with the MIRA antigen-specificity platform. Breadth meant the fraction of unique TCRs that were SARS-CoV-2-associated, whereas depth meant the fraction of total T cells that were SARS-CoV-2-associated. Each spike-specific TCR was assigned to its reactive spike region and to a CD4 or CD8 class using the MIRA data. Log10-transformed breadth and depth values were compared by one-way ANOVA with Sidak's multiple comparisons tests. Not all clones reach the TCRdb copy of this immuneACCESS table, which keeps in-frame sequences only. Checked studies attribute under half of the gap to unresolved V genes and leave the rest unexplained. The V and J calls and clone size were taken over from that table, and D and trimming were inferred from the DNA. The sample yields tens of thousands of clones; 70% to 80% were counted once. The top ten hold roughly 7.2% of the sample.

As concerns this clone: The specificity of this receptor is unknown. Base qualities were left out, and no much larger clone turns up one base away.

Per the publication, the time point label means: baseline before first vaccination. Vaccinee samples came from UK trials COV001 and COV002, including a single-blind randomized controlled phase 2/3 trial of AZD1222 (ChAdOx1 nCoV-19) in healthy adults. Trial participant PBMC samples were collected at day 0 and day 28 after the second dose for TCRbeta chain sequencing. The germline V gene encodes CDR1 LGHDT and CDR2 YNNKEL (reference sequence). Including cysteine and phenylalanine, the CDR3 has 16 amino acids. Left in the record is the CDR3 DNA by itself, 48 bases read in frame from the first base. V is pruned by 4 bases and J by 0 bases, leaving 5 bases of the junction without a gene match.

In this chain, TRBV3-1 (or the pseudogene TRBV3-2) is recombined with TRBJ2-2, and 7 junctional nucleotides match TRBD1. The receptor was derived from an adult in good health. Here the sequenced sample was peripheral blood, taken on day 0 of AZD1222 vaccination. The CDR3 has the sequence CASSPYGTANTGELFF. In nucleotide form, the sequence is TGTGCCAGCAGCCCGTACGGGACAGCGAACACCGGGGAGCTGTTTTTT.